The 14 T cell receptor beta chains listed next were all sequenced from one sample in a study of long-term antiretroviral therapy in people with HIV. immunoSEQ v3.0 was run at survey level. Only in-frame clones appear in the TCRdb table, and some are missing; sequencing was by immunoSEQ multiplex PCR. The repertoire consists of about 20,000 clones, with under 90% occurring once and the leading ten covering about 10%. The source was unsorted PBMCs, collected around 2.4 years after starting antiretroviral therapy. The receptors derive from a man aged 35 to 55 with HIV.

The CDR3 DNA reads as TGTGCCAGCGGAGCGGGAGTAGTCTATGAGCAGTTCTTC. Its protein is CASGAGVVYEQFF. The chain has TRBV5-6 and TRBJ2-1, with 8 bases lining up with TRBD2. The CDR3 extends over 13 amino acids. Germline CDR1 and CDR2: SGHDT and YYEEEE. J gave up 8 bases and V 7 bases, and 8 bases lay outside the gene matches.

The rearrangement uses TRBV11-2 and TRBJ1-3; 7 nucleotides align to TRBD1. Germline-derived CDR1 and CDR2 are SGHAT and FQNNGV. Trimming cost V 5 bases and J 2 bases; bases outside gene matches: 3. The CDR3 extends over 14 amino acids. The CDR3 region is CASSTGQAGNTIYF. In DNA form, the CDR3 reads TGTGCCAGCAGCACCGGACAGGCTGGAAACACCATATATTTT.

The chain carries TRBV6-1 and TRBJ1-3, with D unclear. In germline, CDR1 is MNHNS, CDR2 SASEGT. The CDR3 runs to 15 residues. V was shortened by 0 bases and J by 0 bases, with 6 bases between the two germline ends. The CDR3 region has the DNA TGTGCCAGCAGTGAAGCGCCCGTCTCTGGAAACACCATATATTTT. Translation: CASSEAPVSGNTIYF.

The chain joins TRBV4-1 to TRBJ1-2; D gene unclear. Per germline, CDR1 MGHRA and CDR2 YSYEKL. The CDR3 consists of 13 residues. The V and J ends lost 1 base and 5 bases respectively, with 8 bases between them. The CDR3 nucleotides read TGCGCCAGCAGCCAAGTTGGAGGGTATGGCTACACCTTC. Translated: CASSQVGGYGYTF.

The chain carries TRBV7-3 and TRBJ2-1; 10 bases match TRBD1. Unmatched junction bases numbered 7, after V lost 5 bases and J lost 9 bases. Germline CDR1 SGHTA, CDR2 FQGTGA. This CDR3 has 14 residues. This CDR3 reads CASSRRQGAGEQFF. In DNA, the CDR3 is TGTGCCAGCAGCAGGCGACAGGGGGCTGGTGAGCAGTTCTTC.

The CDR3 is CASRRLTYEQYF. The CDR3 bases are TGTGCCAGCAGGCGGTTAACCTACGAGCAGTACTTC. The chain couples TRBV25-1 to TRBJ2-7, with D unclear. CDR1 is MGHDK and CDR2 is SYGVNS in the germline V gene. Trimming pared 6 bases from V and 2 bases from J, leaving 8 bases between. The length of the CDR3 is 12 residues.

In its sample, this clone was seen a few times. The CDR3 nucleotides read TGTGCCAGCCGGGAGTCGGGCACCGGGGAGCTGTTTTTT. Protein: CASRESGTGELFF. This chain joins TRBV6-5 and TRBJ2-2; a weak D match, TRBD2 (6 bases). From germline, CDR1 is MNHEY and CDR2 SVGAGI. The V gene lost 8 bases and the J gene lost 4 bases, with 11 bases spanning the gap. CDR3 length equals 13 residues.

This clone has a single count. The chain combines TRBV7-2 with TRBJ2-7, with D uncertain. The ends were cut back, 2 bases at V and 4 bases at J, with 9 bases in the middle. CDR3 length equals 13 residues. CDR1 SGHTA and CDR2 FQGNSA come from the germline V gene. CDR3 amino acids: CASSLWVGYEQYF. DNA of the CDR3: TGTGCCAGCAGCTTATGGGTTGGGTACGAGCAGTACTTC.

The rearrangement uses TRBV28 and TRBJ2-2; D remains ambiguous. Germline V lookup: CDR1 MDHEN, CDR2 SYDVKM. The V and J ends lost 5 bases and 5 bases respectively, with 6 bases between them. The CDR3 has 12 residues. In DNA form, the CDR3 reads TGTGCCAGCAGTACAGTGACCGGGGAGCTGTTTTTT. Protein: CASSTVTGELFF. Drawing the rest from reference TRBV28 and TRBJ2-2, the complete variable domain is DVKVTQSSRYLVKRTGEKVFLECVQDMDHENMFWYRQDPGLGLRLIYFSYDVKMKEKGDIPEGYSVSREKKERFSLILESASTNQTSMYLCASSTVTGELFFGEGSRLTVL.

The chain uses TRBV5-5 and TRBJ2-7, with D perhaps TRBD2 (7 bases). Trimming took 0 bases from V and 2 from J, leaving 12 bases between them. The CDR3 is 15 residues long. Germline-derived CDR1 and CDR2 are SGHKS and YYEKEE (reference sequence). The CDR3: CASSLDGGGAYEQYF. The CDR3 bases are TGTGCCAGCAGCTTGGACGGAGGGGGGGCCTACGAGCAGTACTTC.

This sequence joins TRBV5-4 and TRBJ2-1; TRBD2 matches 15 bases. V shed 4 bases, J shed 8 bases, and the junction held 10 bases outside the gene matches. Germline CDR1 and CDR2: SGHNT and YYREEE (reference sequence). The CDR3 length is 17 residues. The CDR3 protein is CASSQRTSGRGFDEQFF. CDR3 sequence (DNA): TGTGCCAGCAGCCAAAGGACTAGCGGGAGGGGCTTCGATGAGCAGTTCTTC.

This clone was seen a handful of times. V is TRBV28 and J is TRBJ2-1; 7 bases are shared with TRBD2. The CDR3 is 17 residues long. The ends lost 6 bases at V and 4 bases at J; junction bases unmatched: 15. Germline V gene data show CDR1 as MDHEN and CDR2 as SYDVKM. CDR3 DNA sequence: TGTGCCAGCAGCCCACTAGCGCATCCCACGGGGTACAATGAGCAGTTCTTC. Protein sequence: CASSPLAHPTGYNEQFF.

V and J are TRBV28 and TRBJ1-2, with D maybe TRBD1 (5 bases). This CDR3 has 13 residues. V was cut by 3 bases and J by 6 bases, with 11 bases left in between. Germline V gene lookup returns CDR1 MDHEN and CDR2 SYDVKM. Here the CDR3 DNA reads TGTGCCAGCAGTTTTGGCAGGGATGATGGCTACACCTTC. It specifies CASSFGRDDGYTF.

V usage is TRBV2 and J usage is TRBJ2-7; 7 nucleotides match TRBD2. Germline V gives CDR1 SNHLY, CDR2 FYNNEI. After removal of 11 bases from V and 3 bases from J, the junction contained 10 bases not matched to a gene. The CDR3 loop spans 13 amino acids. The CDR3 region is CAGREREDYEQYF. The DNA for the CDR3 is TGTGCCGGGAGGGAGAGGGAAGACTACGAGCAGTACTTC.